A single T cell receptor beta chain is shown here with its context. The data belong to a study of blood T cell repertoires in COVID-19. Trimming left V 4 bases short and J 2 bases short, with 8 bases between. Germline lookup yields CDR1 SGHTA and CDR2 FQGTGA. CDR3 length equals 13 residues. TCRdb's copy holds only in-frame clones and misses some; the assay was immunoSEQ multiplex PCR. The sample lists some 400,000 clones; roughly nine tenths were seen once. Participants' own reports of clinical history determined their cohort assignment. Donors in Cohort 3 counted as recovered after two negative PCRs, clearance, or symptom resolution.

This TCR was sampled from a woman aged 25-40 years who had recovered from COVID-19. The chain links TRBV7-3 to TRBJ2-5; a weak D match, TRBD2 (6 bases). Sequencing was carried out using PBMCs or T cells enriched from blood (not recorded which). CDR3 DNA: TGTGCCAGCAGCTCGACTAGGCAAGAGACCCAGTACTTC. Translated, it gives CASSSTRQETQYF.